This T cell receptor (beta chain) was sequenced for a study of Ad26.COV2.S vaccination and SARS-CoV-2 variants (dated by TCRdb to the early 2020s). As for the study more broadly: Vaccine-arm donors were drawn from COV1001, a multicentre, randomized, double-blind, placebo-controlled phase I-IIa trial of Ad26.COV2.S in healthy adults. Trial participants were randomized into five groups of five, in which low-dose or high-dose Ad26.COV2.S was given once or twice, or placebo was given on both occasions. The specificity and breadth of SARS-CoV-2-reactive T cell receptors after Ad26.COV2.S vaccination were assessed by TCRbeta repertoire sequencing. Investigators did not know the trial group allocation while performing experiments and assessing outcomes. Ad26.COV2.S was administered intramuscularly at 5 x 10^10 or 1 x 10^11 viral particles, either as a single shot or as two shots given 56 days apart. A total of 32 samples were included in the TCR-sequenced set, comprising around 19 Ad26.COV2.S vaccine recipients, 5 placebo recipients and 8 SARS-CoV-2 convalescent individuals. General findings and caveats noted by the study authors: The authors noted that the TCR breadth and depth analyses may have underestimated total T cell responses. Non-spike TCR breadth was comparable between vaccine and placebo recipients, consistent with the vaccine containing only spike. The study was not powered to compare responses between vaccine doses or regimens. Higher spike-specific TCR breadth was observed in Ad26.COV2.S recipients than in placebo recipients (P = 0.0014). Substantial breadth of spike-specific CD8+ and CD4+ T cell responses was reported after vaccination.

CDR1 KGHDR and CDR2 SFDVKD were looked up in the germline V gene. Taken from cysteine to phenylalanine, the CDR3 has 13 residues. Just CDR3 DNA is preserved here, 39 bases in frame from base 1. V gives up 5 bases and J gives up 1 base, and the segment between their germline ends measures 7 bases. Concerning this clone itself: Its antigen target is currently unknown. Base qualities are not at hand, and no much larger clone is one base apart.

The treatment or condition label here, explained by the study, means: some 19 received Ad26.COV2.S at low or high dose, single or two shots; about five received placebo; per-sample allocation not given. For vaccine and placebo recipients, the sequenced repertoires came from samples collected on day 63 after the first injection. Between 29 July and 7 August 2020, Cohort 1b enrolled around 24 adults aged 18-55 years at one site in Boston, USA. Ad26.COV2.S was a replication-incompetent adenovirus type 26 vector expressing a prefusion-stabilized SARS-CoV-2 spike protein from the original Wuhan strain. TCRbeta CDR3 regions were sequenced with the immunoSEQ Assay. After extraction, genomic DNA underwent amplification by bias-controlled multiplex PCR, followed by high-throughput sequencing. As for the original processing: To quantify the absolute abundance of every unique TCRbeta CDR3 region, sequences were collapsed and filtered. T cell fraction was estimated by normalization of TCRbeta template counts to usable DNA, with usable DNA being measured through amplification of reference genes present in all nucleated cells. Repertoire TCRs were annotated as SARS-CoV-2-specific when V gene, CDR3 amino acid sequence and J gene were exactly matched to a known reactive TCR set. The reference SARS-CoV-2 TCR set came from MIRA and was filtered for enrichment in COVID-19-positive ImmuneCODE repertoires, removing public or cross-reactive TCRs. Based on the MIRA antigens, annotated TCRs were further analysed at the level of specific ORF or position within ORF. Depth was the summed frequency of annotated unique rearrangements, while breadth was defined as annotated unique rearrangements over total unique productive rearrangements. Two-sided Wilcoxon rank-sum tests were applied when comparing TCR breadth between groups. TCRdb re-hosts the immuneACCESS table, in-frame sequences only. Its copies lack some clones; in the studies checked, an unresolved V gene accounts for under half of them, and the cause for the rest is not known. V, J and clone size are taken as reported in that table, and D and trimming were inferred from the DNA itself. This sample gives about 680,000 clones in total; more than 80% of them show up just once. The ten biggest clones cover approximately 1.5% of the sample.

This clonotype was sampled from a person between 18 and 59 years old who received the Ad26.COV2.S COVID-19 vaccine or a placebo. This chain joins TRBV24-1 to TRBJ2-5; the D gene is not confidently resolved. Sequenced here: peripheral blood, sampled in a trial of Ad26.COV2.S vaccine versus placebo. The CDR3 protein sequence reads: CATSASPQETQYF. The base sequence is TGTGCCACCAGTGCCTCGCCCCAAGAGACCCAGTACTTC.